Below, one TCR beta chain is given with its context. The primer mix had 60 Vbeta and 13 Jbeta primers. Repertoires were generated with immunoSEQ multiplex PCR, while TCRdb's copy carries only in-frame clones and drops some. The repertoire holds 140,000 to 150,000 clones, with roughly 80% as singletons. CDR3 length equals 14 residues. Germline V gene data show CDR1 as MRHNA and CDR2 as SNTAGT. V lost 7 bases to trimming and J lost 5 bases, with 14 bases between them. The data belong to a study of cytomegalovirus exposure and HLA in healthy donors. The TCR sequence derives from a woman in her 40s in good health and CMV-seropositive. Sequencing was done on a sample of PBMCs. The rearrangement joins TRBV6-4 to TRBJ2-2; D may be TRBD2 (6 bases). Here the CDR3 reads CASTQEEGTGELFF. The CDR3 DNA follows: TGTGCCAGCACACAAGAGGAGGGGACCGGGGAGCTGTTTTTT.